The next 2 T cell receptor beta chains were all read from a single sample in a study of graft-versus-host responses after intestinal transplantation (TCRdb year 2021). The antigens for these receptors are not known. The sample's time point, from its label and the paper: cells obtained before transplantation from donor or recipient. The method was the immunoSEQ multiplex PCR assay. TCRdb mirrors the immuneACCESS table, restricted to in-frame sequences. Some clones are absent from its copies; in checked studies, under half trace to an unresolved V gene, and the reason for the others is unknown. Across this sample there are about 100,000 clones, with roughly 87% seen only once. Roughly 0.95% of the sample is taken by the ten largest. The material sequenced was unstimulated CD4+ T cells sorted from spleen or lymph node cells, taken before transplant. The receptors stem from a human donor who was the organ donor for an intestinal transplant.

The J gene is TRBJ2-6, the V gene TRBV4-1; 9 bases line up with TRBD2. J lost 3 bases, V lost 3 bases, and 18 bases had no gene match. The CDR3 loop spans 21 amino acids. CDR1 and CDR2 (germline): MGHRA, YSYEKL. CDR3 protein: CASSQALVGGLALGGANVLTF. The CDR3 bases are TGCGCCAGCAGCCAGGCCCTTGTAGGGGGACTAGCATTGGGTGGGGCCAACGTCCTGACTTTC.

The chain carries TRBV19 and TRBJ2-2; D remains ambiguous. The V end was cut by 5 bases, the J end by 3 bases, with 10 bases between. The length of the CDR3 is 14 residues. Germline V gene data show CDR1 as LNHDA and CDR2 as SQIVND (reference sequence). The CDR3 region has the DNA TGTGCCAGTAGTTCGACGCCTTACACCGGGGAGCTGTTTTTT. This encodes CASSSTPYTGELFF.